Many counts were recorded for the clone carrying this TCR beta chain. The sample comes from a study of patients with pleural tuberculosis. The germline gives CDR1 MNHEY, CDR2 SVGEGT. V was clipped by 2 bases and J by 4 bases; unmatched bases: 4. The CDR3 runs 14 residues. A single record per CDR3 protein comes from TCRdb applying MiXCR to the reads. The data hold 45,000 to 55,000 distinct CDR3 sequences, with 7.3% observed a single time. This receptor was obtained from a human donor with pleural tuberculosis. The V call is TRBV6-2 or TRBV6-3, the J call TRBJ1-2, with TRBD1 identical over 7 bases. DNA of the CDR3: TGTGCCAGCAGTTACGGAGGACAGGCCTATGGCTACACCTTC. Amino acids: CASSYGGQAYGYTF.